The 7 T cell receptor beta chains reported below all come from one sample, sequenced in a study of blood T cell repertoires in COVID-19. Sequenced by immunoSEQ multiplex PCR; TCRdb stores in-frame clones only, minus some. Here the sample spans roughly 220,000 clones, 86% being singletons. The sequenced material came from peripheral blood. The receptors shown here come from a man older than 75 with acute or convalescent COVID-19.

The chain joins TRBV14 to TRBJ1-6; no clear D. The CDR3 totals 15 residues. Trimming took off 3 bases at V and 9 bases at J, with 15 bases between the two ends. CDR1 and CDR2 from the germline V gene are SGHDN and FVKESK. The DNA for the CDR3 is TGTGCCAGCAGCCACAAGAAGGCGGGCGGTTCACCCCTCCACTTT. Residues: CASSHKKAGGSPLHF.

The rearrangement links TRBV27 to TRBJ1-6, with TRBD1 identical over 8 bases. J was trimmed by 9 bases and V by 6 bases; bases with no gene match: 1. CDR3 size: 12 residues. From germline, CDR1 is MNHEY and CDR2 SMNVEV (reference sequence). The CDR3 DNA is TGTGCCAGCAGAGACAGGGGTTCACCCCTCCACTTT. Translated: CASRDRGSPLHF.

This sequence joins TRBV27 and TRBJ1-5; no reliable D call. CDR3 size: 14 residues. Deletions cut 4 bases from V and 2 bases from J, with 9 bases between. CDR1 and CDR2 from the germline V gene are MNHEY and SMNVEV (reference sequence). CDR3 in DNA: TGTGCCAGCAGTTCGGGGTACGGCAATCAGCCCCAGCATTTT. Translation: CASSSGYGNQPQHF.

The chain is built from TRBV5-4 and TRBJ2-7; D perhaps matches TRBD1 (5 bases). Trimming took 1 base from V and 2 from J, leaving 13 bases between them. CDR1 SGHNT and CDR2 YYREEE come from the germline V gene (reference sequence). The CDR3 extends over 15 amino acids. The CDR3 loop is CASSLSAGLAYEQYF. For the CDR3, the DNA is TGTGCCAGCAGCTTGTCAGCAGGGTTGGCCTACGAGCAGTACTTC.

The gene calls are TRBV19 and TRBJ2-5; 10 bases fit TRBD2. Trimming removed 3 bases from V and 4 bases from J; junction bases left unmatched: 11. The length of the CDR3 is 17 residues. Germline-derived CDR1 and CDR2 are LNHDA and SQIVND (reference sequence). The CDR3 here is CASSMGTLAGVGETQYF. CDR3 bases: TGTGCCAGTAGTATGGGAACCCTAGCGGGAGTGGGAGAGACCCAGTACTTC.

This clone has a handful of counts. The chain uses TRBV1 and TRBJ2-7; the table's TRBD2 call for D was not verified on the DNA. TRBV1 is noted as a pseudogene. The CDR3 is 16 residues long. The CDR3 coding sequence is TGCACCAGCAGCCAAGATGGGCGGGGGGGAGCCTACGAGCAGTACGTC. This encodes CTSSQDGRGGAYEQYV.

This chain connects TRBV19 to TRBJ2-2, with a possible D match to TRBD1 (5 bases). The CDR3 covers 15 residues. Germline V lookup: CDR1 LNHDA, CDR2 SQIVND (reference sequence). Trimming stripped 0 bases from V and 6 bases from J, with 11 bases between. The CDR3 protein is CASSIDLGVPGELFF. As DNA, the CDR3 is TGTGCCAGTAGTATAGATCTAGGGGTACCCGGGGAGCTGTTTTTT.